The 23 T cell receptor beta chains presented below share a single source sample, sequenced in a study of T cells in Graves' hyperthyroidism and ophthalmopathy. The CDR3 regions of TCR beta were amplified from RNA transcripts. Researchers ran a first-round RT-PCR on the TCR CDR3 using the HTBI primer set. A single record per CDR3 protein comes from TCRdb applying MiXCR to the multiplex PCR reads. The data show 490,000 or so distinct CDR3 sequences, 40% to 55% seen once. The sequencing input was peripheral blood or thyroid tissue (not recorded which). These receptors came from an adult woman with Graves' disease, either hyperthyroidism or ophthalmopathy (not recorded which).

This clonotype was recorded a few times. This sequence joins TRBV7-8 and TRBJ1-6; D remains ambiguous. CDR1 and CDR2 (germline): SGHVS, FQNEAQ. CDR3 length: 15 amino acids. The V and J ends lost 4 bases and 5 bases respectively, with 12 bases between them. The CDR3 reads CASSSRAFNNSPLHF. The CDR3 DNA sequence: TGTGCCAGCAGCTCCCGGGCCTTCAATAATTCACCCCTCCACTTT. The variable domain in full, completed from reference TRBV7-8 and TRBJ1-6, reads GAGVSQSPRYKVAKRGQDVALRCDPISGHVSLFWYQQALGQGPEFLTYFQNEAQLDKSGLPSDRFFAERPEGSVSTLKIQRTQQEDSAVYLCASSSRAFNNSPLHFGNGTRLTVT.

The chain carries TRBV7-8 and TRBJ2-7, with TRBD2 identical over 7 bases. From germline, CDR1 is SGHVS and CDR2 FQNEAQ. V shed 6 bases and J 6 bases; nucleotides not matched to a gene: 8. The CDR3 consists of 13 residues. The CDR3 reads CASRREGRGEQYF. For the CDR3, the DNA is TGTGCCAGCAGGAGGGAGGGTAGGGGCGAGCAGTACTTC. The full variable domain, completed using reference TRBV7-8 and TRBJ2-7, is GAGVSQSPRYKVAKRGQDVALRCDPISGHVSLFWYQQALGQGPEFLTYFQNEAQLDKSGLPSDRFFAERPEGSVSTLKIQRTQQEDSAVYLCASRREGRGEQYFGPGTRLTVT.

This clonotype was observed a single time. This chain uses TRBV5-1 with TRBJ1-2, with a weak D call TRBD1 (5 bases). This CDR3 has 13 amino acids. V was clipped by 1 base and J by 3 bases, with 7 bases between them. The V gene's germline CDR1 is SGHRS and CDR2 YFSETQ. As DNA, the CDR3 is TGCGCCAGCAGCTTGCTCAGGGACTATGGCTACACCTTC. It yields the protein CASSLLRDYGYTF. Full variable domain (remainder filled in from reference TRBV5-1 and TRBJ1-2): KAGVTQTPRYLIKTRGQQVTLSCSPISGHRSVSWYQQTPGQGLQFLFEYFSETQRNKGNFPGRFSGRQFSNSRSEMNVSTLELGDSALYLCASSLLRDYGYTFGSGTRLTVV.

This clonotype occurred many times. V usage is TRBV7-9 and J usage is TRBJ1-3; D call uncertain. Deletions cut 1 base from V and 0 bases from J, with 7 bases between. This CDR3 region has 15 residues. Germline lookup yields CDR1 SEHNR and CDR2 FQNEAQ (reference sequence). CDR3 protein: CASSLEIFSGNTIYF. Written as DNA, the CDR3 is TGTGCCAGCAGCTTAGAGATATTCTCTGGAAACACCATATATTTT.

Comment on this clonotype: The junction departs from germline at one end; a sequencing error may be responsible. V and J are TRBV7-8 and TRBJ1-5; weak D call: TRBD1 (5 bases). The length of the CDR3 is 13 residues. The germline V gene encodes CDR1 SGHVS and CDR2 FQNEAQ. The CDR3 coding sequence is TGTGCCAGCCGTCGGGGGGAGTATCAGTCCCAGCATTTT. Amino acid sequence: CASRRGEYQSQHF.

This clonotype was counted at least ten times. The CDR3 DNA sequence: TGCAGCGCCATGACAGGGGGCTTCAACACTGAAGCTTTCTTT. This sequence encodes CSAMTGGFNTEAFF. The rearrangement links TRBV29-1 to TRBJ1-1; 10 bases line up with TRBD1. V lost 7 bases and J lost 2; bases outside the gene matches: 7. This CDR3 contains 14 residues. Germline V gene sequence: CDR1 SQVTM, CDR2 ANQGSEA.

The chain recombines TRBV7-9 with TRBJ2-2, with D perhaps assigned TRBD1 or TRBD2 (5 bases each). The CDR3 has 12 amino acids. Germline loops: CDR1 SEHNR, CDR2 FQNEAQ (reference sequence). Trimming took 5 bases from V and 11 from J, leaving 12 bases between them. The CDR3 sequence: CASSGWDGELFF. The CDR3, as DNA: TGTGCCAGCAGCGGGTGGGACGGAGAGCTGTTTTTT.

As concerns this clonotype: This sequence may be a read error, since a much larger clone differs from it by one base. The genes are TRBV16 and TRBJ2-5, with TRBD2 matching 11 bases. The CDR3 is made up of 16 amino acids. Germline values: CDR1 KGHSY, CDR2 FQNENV. The CDR3 DNA follows: TGTGCCAGCAGCTTGGGGGGACTAGCGGTTCAAGAGGCCCAGTACTTC. Translation gives CASSLGGLAVQEAQYF.

The V call is TRBV5-1, the J call TRBJ2-5; 10 bases match TRBD1. V was pared by 4 bases and J by 3 bases, with 9 bases of the junction left unmatched. This CDR3 comprises 16 residues. Germline values: CDR1 SGHRS, CDR2 YFSETQ. CDR3 in amino acids: CASSRGDRGREETQYF. CDR3 bases: TGCGCCAGCAGCCGCGGGGACAGGGGTCGGGAAGAGACCCAGTACTTC.

This clonotype was recorded at least ten times. The chain has TRBV10-1 and TRBJ2-2; the match to TRBD2 covers 14 bases. After removal of 6 bases from V and 5 bases from J, the junction contained 5 bases not matched to a gene. Per germline, CDR1 WNHNN and CDR2 SYGVQD (reference sequence). This CDR3 has 16 residues. CDR3 in DNA: TGCGCCAGCAGCGGGACTAGCGGGAGCAGGACCGGGGAGCTGTTTTTT. This gives the protein CASSGTSGSRTGELFF.

The genes are TRBV10-3 and TRBJ2-7; either TRBD1 or TRBD2 may supply D (5 bases each). The CDR3 runs to 15 residues. Germline V gene sequence: CDR1 ENHRY, CDR2 SYGVKD. Trimming stripped 5 bases from V and 2 bases from J, with 16 bases between. CDR3 region: CAISRDRLLTYEQYF. The CDR3 bases are TGTGCCATCAGTCGGGACCGCCTCCTAACCTACGAGCAGTACTTC.

This chain joins TRBV28 and TRBJ1-4; D remains unclear. The V end was cut by 5 bases, the J end by 8 bases, with 9 bases between. Germline V lookup: CDR1 MDHEN, CDR2 SYDVKM. The CDR3 runs 12 residues. In DNA form, the CDR3 reads TGTGCCAGCAGTCAGGCCTGGGAAAAACTGTTTTTT. It is translated as CASSQAWEKLFF.

The chain recombines TRBV6-2 or TRBV6-3 with TRBJ2-7; 7 bases agree with TRBD2. Germline CDR1 is MNHEY and CDR2 is SVGEGT. This CDR3 region has 12 residues. The CDR3 sequence is CGAASGPYEQYF. The CDR3 DNA sequence: TGTGGTGCGGCTAGCGGACCCTACGAGCAGTACTTC.

The gene calls are TRBV20-1 and TRBJ1-1; the D is unclear. There are 11 residues in the CDR3. CDR1 and CDR2 from the germline V gene are DFQATT and SNEGSKA (reference sequence). DNA for the CDR3: TGCAGCCTGCCGCGGAACACTGAAGCTTTCTTT. Its translation is CSLPRNTEAFF.

This clonotype has a single count. The V and J genes are TRBV7-9 and TRBJ1-2; 8 nucleotides align to TRBD1. This CDR3 contains 17 residues. Germline CDR1 is SEHNR and CDR2 is FQNEAQ (reference sequence). The ends lost 3 bases at V and 2 bases at J; junction bases unmatched: 11. CDR3 bases: TGTGCCAGCAGCTTCGGCACAGGGGGACGGTCAAACTATGGCTACACCTTC. This encodes CASSFGTGGRSNYGYTF.

This rearrangement joins TRBV20-1 to TRBJ1-2; no firm D call. Deletions cut 5 bases from V and 8 bases from J, with 21 bases between. The CDR3 is 14 residues long. Per germline, CDR1 DFQATT and CDR2 SNEGSKA (reference sequence). The CDR3 DNA reads as TGCAGTGCTCCCCGACCTACAGATCTTGGAGGCTACACCTTC. Protein product: CSAPRPTDLGGYTF.

There are many counts of this clonotype. The chain joins TRBV12-3 or TRBV12-4 to TRBJ2-7; TRBD1 might be the D (6 bases). CDR3 length equals 12 residues. With 5 bases removed from V and 4 bases from J, the gap between germline ends came to 9 bases. This CDR3 reads CASSVRGYEQYF. The DNA of the CDR3 is TGTGCCAGCAGTGTTAGGGGGTACGAGCAGTACTTC.

This clonotype has ten or more counts. The chain has TRBV20-1 and TRBJ1-6; TRBD1 aligns across 7 bases. Looked up from germline, CDR1 is DFQATT and CDR2 is SNEGSKA (reference sequence). V dropped 3 bases and J dropped 7; count of bases not matched to a gene: 6. The CDR3 length is 14 residues. CDR3 loop: CSARNRGSNSPLHF. The CDR3 region has the DNA TGCAGTGCTAGGAACAGGGGTTCGAATTCACCCCTCCACTTT.

In its sample, this clonotype was seen many times. This chain uses TRBV12-3 or TRBV12-4 with TRBJ2-7; a possible D gene is TRBD2 (6 bases). Trimming cost V 4 bases and J 3 bases, with 13 bases left between them. CDR3 length equals 14 residues. CDR3 residues: CASSYVGGLYEQYF. In DNA form, the CDR3 reads TGTGCCAGCAGTTACGTGGGAGGCCTCTACGAGCAGTACTTC.

The table lists this clonotype with many counts. The chain joins TRBV11-2 to TRBJ2-7; TRBD1 matches 9 bases. The length of the CDR3 is 12 residues. Trimming at V came to 5 bases and at J to 8 bases, leaving 4 bases not matched to a gene. The germline V gene encodes CDR1 SGHAT and CDR2 FQNNGV. The CDR3 DNA is TGTGCCAGCAGCCCAGGACAGGGGAAGCAGTACTTC. Amino acids: CASSPGQGKQYF.

The rearrangement uses TRBV7-8 and TRBJ1-5, with 12 bases lining up with TRBD1. With 3 bases clipped from V and 13 bases from J, the junction kept 1 base outside the gene matches. The CDR3 totals 12 residues. Per the germline V gene, CDR1 is SGHVS and CDR2 is FQNEAQ. Here the CDR3 reads CASSLGQGAQHF. In DNA, the CDR3 is TGTGCCAGCAGCTTGGGACAGGGGGCTCAGCATTTT. The full variable domain, in which reference TRBV7-8 and TRBJ1-5 provide the parts outside the CDR3, is GAGVSQSPRYKVAKRGQDVALRCDPISGHVSLFWYQQALGQGPEFLTYFQNEAQLDKSGLPSDRFFAERPEGSVSTLKIQRTQQEDSAVYLCASSLGQGAQHFGDGTRLSIL.

This chain links TRBV7-2 with TRBJ2-1; no clear D gene. The CDR3 has 13 residues. CDR1 is SGHTA, CDR2 FQGNSA, per germline. V lost 2 bases to trimming and J lost 8 bases, with 10 bases between them. CDR3 amino acids: CASSLSGSDEQFF. In nucleotides, the CDR3 is TGTGCCAGCAGCTTAAGTGGAAGCGATGAGCAGTTCTTC.

This CDR3 is CASSLDHLQETQYF. CDR3 sequence (DNA): TGCGCCAGCAGCTTGGACCACCTCCAAGAGACCCAGTACTTC. The chain couples TRBV5-1 to TRBJ2-5, with D uncertain. The ends were cut back, 0 bases at V and 1 base at J, with 7 bases in the middle. This CDR3 region has 14 residues. Per germline, CDR1 SGHRS and CDR2 YFSETQ.